This entry lists 29 T cell receptor beta chains sequenced from one sample in a study of blood T cell repertoires in COVID-19. Measured with immunoSEQ multiplex PCR; TCRdb has only the in-frame clones, and not every one. The sample includes roughly 100,000 clones, approximately 90% of them seen just once. What was sequenced was peripheral blood. The receptors derive from a man aged 50 or older in a cohort sampled during active COVID-19.

The chain carries TRBV19 and TRBJ1-2; 9 bases line up with TRBD1. This CDR3 is 14 amino acids long. Germline loops: CDR1 LNHDA, CDR2 SQIVND (reference sequence). V shed 3 bases, J shed 7 bases, and the junction held 6 bases outside the gene matches. The CDR3 region has the DNA TGTGCCAGTAGTATCAGAGACAGGGGGTCTGGCTACACCTTC. Protein sequence: CASSIRDRGSGYTF. The variable domain in full, with the rest retrieved from reference TRBV19 and TRBJ1-2, is DGGITQSPKYLFRKEGQNVTLSCEQNLNHDAMYWYRQDPGQGLRLIYYSQIVNDFQKGDIAEGYSVSREKKESFPLTVTSAQKNPTAFYLCASSIRDRGSGYTFGSGTRLTVV.

CDR3 nucleotides: TGTGCCAGCCGAGGGGGCTCCCAAGAGACCCAGTACTTC. Protein sequence: CASRGGSQETQYF. The chain is built from TRBV28 and TRBJ2-5; TRBD1 matches at 7 bases. This CDR3 spans 13 amino acids. Trimming at V came to 8 bases and at J to 1 base, leaving 4 bases not matched to a gene. Germline V gives CDR1 MDHEN, CDR2 SYDVKM.

A few counts support this clone. This sequence joins TRBV4-1 and TRBJ2-7; D gene uncertain. Looked up from germline, CDR1 is MGHRA and CDR2 is YSYEKL. The CDR3 runs to 13 residues. Trimming shortened V by 1 base and J by 6 bases, and 10 bases separated the two germline ends. The CDR3 is CASSQVETGEQYV. In nucleotides, the CDR3 is TGCGCCAGCAGCCAAGTCGAGACGGGCGAGCAGTACGTC.

Note on this clone: The same CDR3 also results from other DNA sequences found in this sample. The CDR3 loop is CASSRDRNTGELFF. The CDR3 DNA sequence: TGTGCCAGCTCGAGGGACAGAAACACCGGGGAGCTGTTTTTT. The chain combines TRBV18 with TRBJ2-2; 7 bases are a match to TRBD1. The CDR3 loop spans 14 amino acids. Trimming cost V 6 bases and J 2 bases; bases outside gene matches: 3. The germline gives CDR1 KGHSH, CDR2 LQKENI. The variable domain in full, with the rest retrieved from reference TRBV18 and TRBJ2-2, is NAGVMQNPRHLVRRRGQEARLRCSPMKGHSHVYWYRQLPEEGLKFMVYLQKENIIDESGMPKERFSAEFPKEGPSILRIQQVVRGDSAAYFCASSRDRNTGELFFGEGSRLTVL.

The chain joins TRBV5-1 to TRBJ2-2, with 14 bases lining up with TRBD2. CDR3 length: 19 amino acids. In germline, CDR1 is SGHRS, CDR2 YFSETQ. J was trimmed by 3 bases and V by 3 bases; bases with no gene match: 10. Here the CDR3 DNA reads TGCGCCAGCAGCTCTGGACTAGCGGGGGGATCAAGGGACACCGGGGAGCTGTTTTTT. It specifies CASSSGLAGGSRDTGELFF.

V and J are TRBV6-5 and TRBJ1-4; possibly TRBD1 for D (5 bases). The CDR3 is made up of 14 amino acids. The ends were cut back, 0 bases at V and 8 bases at J, with 10 bases in the middle. CDR1 is MNHEY, CDR2 SVGAGI, per germline. The CDR3 loop is CASSYSAGQEKLFF. In nucleotides, the CDR3 is TGTGCCAGCAGTTACTCGGCAGGGCAAGAAAAACTGTTTTTT.

This clone was observed once. The chain has TRBV5-1 and TRBJ2-1; D is undetermined. The CDR3 is made up of 13 amino acids. Germline CDR1 SGHRS, CDR2 YFSETQ. Trimming cost V 5 bases and J 8 bases, with 14 bases left between them. DNA for the CDR3: TGCGCCAGCAGTACGAGGCGGTGGGATGAGCAGTTCTTC. Translation gives CASSTRRWDEQFF.

In its sample, this clone was seen a few times. The chain couples TRBV19 to TRBJ2-5; TRBD2 aligns across 10 bases. V lost 3 bases, J lost 5 bases, and 3 bases stayed unmatched. The CDR3 length is 14 residues. CDR1 is LNHDA, CDR2 SQIVND, per germline (reference sequence). This CDR3 reads CASSMLAGVETQYF. The DNA for the CDR3 is TGTGCCAGTAGTATGCTAGCGGGGGTTGAGACCCAGTACTTC. The whole variable domain, remainder taken from reference TRBV19 and TRBJ2-5, is DGGITQSPKYLFRKEGQNVTLSCEQNLNHDAMYWYRQDPGQGLRLIYYSQIVNDFQKGDIAEGYSVSREKKESFPLTVTSAQKNPTAFYLCASSMLAGVETQYFGPGTRLLVL.

This chain uses TRBV19 with TRBJ1-5, with TRBD1 matching 7 bases. The CDR3 contains 15 residues. V shed 2 bases and J 6 bases; nucleotides not matched to a gene: 7. The germline V gene encodes CDR1 LNHDA and CDR2 SQIVND (reference sequence). CDR3 in DNA: TGTGCCAGTAGTATACAAGGGGGCCACGGTCAGCCCCAGCATTTT. As protein: CASSIQGGHGQPQHF.

This chain links TRBV2 with TRBJ2-7, with TRBD1 matching 11 bases. Germline V gene sequence: CDR1 SNHLY, CDR2 FYNNEI. The trim removed 4 bases at V and 1 base at J, leaving 6 bases unmatched. The CDR3 is made up of 16 amino acids. The CDR3 is CASSGTGGGRSYEQYV. The CDR3 nucleotides are TGTGCCAGCAGTGGGACAGGGGGCGGAAGGTCCTACGAGCAGTACGTC.

This chain joins TRBV20-1 and TRBJ1-5, with D hard to call. The germline V and J ends were trimmed by 3 bases and 4 bases, with 10 bases remaining between them. The CDR3 is 13 residues long. Germline V gives CDR1 DFQATT, CDR2 SNEGSKA (reference sequence). The CDR3 region is CSASITENQPQHF. The CDR3 region has the DNA TGCAGTGCTAGTATTACGGAGAATCAGCCCCAGCATTTT.

The chain links TRBV15 to TRBJ2-1; no firm D call. V was clipped by 5 bases and J by 3 bases, with 5 bases between them. Germline CDR1 and CDR2: LNHNV and YYDKDF (reference sequence). This CDR3 has 12 residues. The CDR3 here is CATSPGYNEQFF. DNA for the CDR3: TGTGCCACCAGCCCAGGCTACAATGAGCAGTTCTTC.

CDR3 residues: CASGEGVTDTQYF. The CDR3 bases are TGCGCCAGCGGCGAGGGGGTCACAGATACGCAGTATTTT. The chain couples TRBV5-1 to TRBJ2-3; D might be TRBD1 (6 bases). The CDR3 has 13 residues. V lost 7 bases to trimming and J lost 2 bases, with 11 bases between them. Germline CDR1 and CDR2: SGHRS and YFSETQ. Combining the CDR3 with reference TRBV5-1 and TRBJ2-3 gives the whole variable domain KAGVTQTPRYLIKTRGQQVTLSCSPISGHRSVSWYQQTPGQGLQFLFEYFSETQRNKGNFPGRFSGRQFSNSRSEMNVSTLELGDSALYLCASGEGVTDTQYFGPGTRLTVL.

This clone was found once. The rearrangement joins TRBV13 to TRBJ1-2; TRBD1 matches at 8 bases. Germline V lookup: CDR1 PRHDT, CDR2 FYEKMQ (reference sequence). CDR3 length: 15 residues. Trimming took 5 bases from V and 7 from J; bases not matched to a gene: 12. CDR3 bases: TGTGCCAGCAGCCCGGCCAGGGGGCAAATTGGTGGCTACACCTTC. It encodes CASSPARGQIGGYTF.

This clone appeared a few times. The V gene is TRBV19, the J gene TRBJ2-1; TRBD1 agrees at 9 bases. CDR3 length: 15 amino acids. The V gene end was trimmed by 5 bases and the J gene end by 1 base; junction bases not matched to a gene: 3. Germline loops: CDR1 LNHDA, CDR2 SQIVND (reference sequence). Here the CDR3 reads CASSSQGASYNEQFF. CDR3 DNA: TGTGCCAGTAGTTCACAGGGGGCTTCCTACAATGAGCAGTTCTTC.

This clone appeared once. This sequence joins TRBV5-1 and TRBJ1-1, with 7 bases lining up with TRBD1. Looked up from germline, CDR1 is SGHRS and CDR2 is YFSETQ. The CDR3 sequence is 14 residues long. The trim removed 0 bases at V and 5 bases at J, leaving 4 bases unmatched. CDR3: CASSLEGARTEAFF. The CDR3 DNA reads TGCGCCAGCAGCTTGGAGGGGGCGCGAACTGAAGCTTTCTTT.

This chain links TRBV5-1 with TRBJ1-1; 8 bases agree with TRBD1. Trimming cost V 4 bases and J 2 bases; bases outside gene matches: 4. Germline V gene lookup returns CDR1 SGHRS and CDR2 YFSETQ. The CDR3 consists of 14 residues. The CDR3 here is CASSRTGGNTEAFF. The CDR3 DNA follows: TGCGCCAGCAGCCGTACAGGGGGAAACACTGAAGCTTTCTTT.

This clone was seen a handful of times. The chain recombines TRBV11-2 with TRBJ2-1, with D tentatively TRBD1 (5 bases). Germline V gene lookup returns CDR1 SGHAT and CDR2 FQNNGV. V lost 3 bases, J lost 2 bases, and 17 bases lay in between. This CDR3 has 17 amino acids. CDR3 residues: CASSFPLDRRPYNEQFF. The CDR3, as DNA: TGTGCCAGCAGCTTCCCTCTCGACAGACGCCCCTACAATGAGCAGTTCTTC.

The V call is TRBV6-6, the J call TRBJ2-5; weak D call: TRBD2 (6 bases). The CDR3 is 13 residues long. Germline V gene data show CDR1 as MNHNY and CDR2 as SVGAGI (reference sequence). The V end was cut by 6 bases, the J end by 5 bases, with 13 bases between. CDR3 region: CASRRRDGETQYF. The CDR3 DNA sequence: TGTGCCAGCAGGCGGCGGGACGGCGAGACCCAGTACTTC.

This clone was observed a few times. The rearrangement joins TRBV7-6 to TRBJ2-2, with 13 bases identical to TRBD2. After removal of 5 bases from V and 6 bases from J, the junction contained 6 bases not matched to a gene. The germline V gene has CDR1 SGHVS and CDR2 FNYEAQ. This CDR3 spans 16 amino acids. CDR3 residues: CASSQGLAGEPGELFF. In DNA, the CDR3 is TGTGCCAGCAGCCAAGGACTAGCGGGGGAACCCGGGGAGCTGTTTTTT.

V usage is TRBV5-4 and J usage is TRBJ2-6; no definite D call. The V end was cut by 4 bases, the J end by 2 bases, with 10 bases between. Germline lookup yields CDR1 SGHNT and CDR2 YYREEE (reference sequence). The CDR3 totals 15 residues. The CDR3 DNA sequence: TGTGCCAGCAGCAGTAACATGGCTGGGGCCAACGTCCTGACTTTC. Residues: CASSSNMAGANVLTF.

The sample holds one count of this clone. The chain combines TRBV18 with TRBJ2-7; D is perhaps TRBD2 (5 bases). CDR1 and CDR2 (germline): KGHSH, LQKENI. The germline V and J ends were trimmed by 6 bases and 3 bases, with 15 bases remaining between them. This CDR3 spans 14 amino acids. In nucleotides, the CDR3 is TGTGCCAGCTCCCGAGGGCAAGACCGCTACGAGCAGTACGTC. Translation gives CASSRGQDRYEQYV.

The chain employs TRBV20-1 and TRBJ1-4; a possible D gene is TRBD1 (5 bases). The CDR3 length is 13 residues. With 3 bases removed from V and 8 bases from J, the gap between germline ends came to 13 bases. From germline, CDR1 is DFQATT and CDR2 SNEGSKA (reference sequence). CDR3 sequence: CSASGRGKEKLFF. CDR3 nucleotides: TGCAGTGCTAGTGGTAGGGGAAAGGAAAAACTGTTTTTT.

The chain has TRBV28 and TRBJ1-4; the match to TRBD1 covers 9 bases. CDR1 and CDR2 (germline): MDHEN, SYDVKM. This CDR3 has 14 residues. With V trimmed by 6 bases and J by 10 bases, 9 bases remained unmatched. The CDR3 DNA reads as TGTGCCAGCAGGCAGGGACAGGGATATGGAAAACTGTTTTTT. Its protein product is CASRQGQGYGKLFF.

This clone was counted a few times. The V gene is TRBV5-5, the J gene TRBJ1-5; D ambiguous. The length of the CDR3 is 14 residues. The germline V gene encodes CDR1 SGHKS and CDR2 YYEKEE (reference sequence). Trimming removed 5 bases at V and 1 base at J, with 10 bases between. This chain's CDR3 is CASRTARSNQPQHF. CDR3 DNA sequence: TGTGCCAGCAGAACCGCCAGGAGCAATCAGCCCCAGCATTTT.

The chain recombines TRBV15 with TRBJ2-5; TRBD1 is a possible D gene (5 bases). The CDR3 runs to 15 residues. CDR1 is LNHNV, CDR2 YYDKDF, per germline (reference sequence). Between the trimmed V and J ends, which lost 5 bases and 4 bases, there was a span of 17 bases. The CDR3 nucleotides read TGTGCCACCAGCCCCCTCCCGGCAGGGATAGAGACCCAGTACTTC. Protein product: CATSPLPAGIETQYF.

This clone has just one count. The rearrangement joins TRBV7-2 to TRBJ2-2; 7 nucleotides align to TRBD2. In germline, CDR1 is SGHTA, CDR2 FQGNSA. The V and J ends lost 1 base and 3 bases, in that order; junction bases with no gene match: 8. This CDR3 contains 17 residues. The DNA for the CDR3 is TGTGCCAGCAGCTTAGTATCTACGGGGGGATACACCGGGGAGCTGTTTTTT. Translated, it gives CASSLVSTGGYTGELFF.

The V and J genes are TRBV5-1 and TRBJ2-2; D possibly corresponds to TRBD2 (7 bases). V was pared by 3 bases and J by 4 bases, with 13 bases between. Germline CDR1 is SGHRS and CDR2 is YFSETQ. This CDR3 has 15 amino acids. The CDR3 reads CASSSQGGGTGELFF. CDR3 in DNA: TGCGCCAGCAGCTCGCAAGGGGGGGGCACCGGGGAGCTGTTTTTT.

The J gene is TRBJ2-6, the V gene TRBV5-1; perhaps TRBD2 as D (5 bases). Germline-derived CDR1 and CDR2 are SGHRS and YFSETQ. There are 15 residues in the CDR3. Trimming left V 2 bases short and J 0 bases short, with 6 bases between. CDR3 sequence (DNA): TGCGCCAGCAGCTTTGAGGGCTCTGGGGCCAACGTCCTGACTTTC. Translation gives CASSFEGSGANVLTF.